The text below deals with one TCR beta chain. Antigen specificity is unknown. The ends lost 1 base at V and 7 bases at J; junction bases unmatched: 5. This CDR3 has 15 residues. Germline V gene sequence: CDR1 LNHDA, CDR2 SQIVND (reference sequence). The sample comes from a study of T cell repertoires in cytomegalovirus infection. For the study at large: Public TCR beta signature analysis indicated the presence of both CMV infection and matching HLA type. Whole-study findings and limits: Across the ex vivo response, the dominant clonotypes were HLA-C-restricted CMV-specific TCR beta clonotypes. Identification of carriers of CMV plus the relevant HLA was achieved through cumulative public TCR beta family frequency.

TCRdb processed the reads anew with MiXCR; each CDR3 protein has one entry. The table has hundreds of thousands of distinct CDR3 sequences, roughly 24% seen once. This chain links TRBV19 with TRBJ2-1; 9 positions agree with TRBD1. This sequence was found in a human donor in good health (CMV status not recorded). Some clones in this sample may be carry-over from other donors' samples. Sequencing used CD8+ T cells from PBMCs. The CDR3 sequence is CASSIVRDRVNEQFF. In nucleotides, the CDR3 is TGTGCCAGTAGTATAGTAAGGGACAGGGTTAATGAGCAGTTCTTC. The full variable domain, rest sourced from reference TRBV19 and TRBJ2-1, is DGGITQSPKYLFRKEGQNVTLSCEQNLNHDAMYWYRQDPGQGLRLIYYSQIVNDFQKGDIAEGYSVSREKKESFPLTVTSAQKNPTAFYLCASSIVRDRVNEQFFGPGTRLTVL.